These 10 T cell receptor beta chains came from one sample sequenced in a study of shared clonotypes between healthy human individuals. Profiling relied on immunoSEQ multiplex PCR, and the TCRdb table lists in-frame clones only, not all of them. The repertoire consists of 600,000 to 750,000 clones, with roughly 78% occurring once and the leading ten covering approximately 1.8%. The material sequenced was memory CD4+ T cells sorted from blood. Subset indicated: CD45RA-negative fraction. The receptors shown here come from a young woman in good health.

CDR3 sequence (DNA): TGTGCCAGTAGTATTACCGGGACAGGAAACTATGGCTACACCTTC. As protein: CASSITGTGNYGYTF. V is TRBV19 and J is TRBJ1-2; 8 bases map to TRBD1. V dropped 3 bases and J dropped 2; count of bases not matched to a gene: 5. The germline CDR1 and CDR2 sequences are LNHDA and SQIVND (reference sequence). The length of the CDR3 is 15 residues.

This sequence joins TRBV2 and TRBJ1-5; a weak D match, TRBD1 (5 bases). V dropped 3 bases and J dropped 0 bases, with 12 bases sitting between them. Germline V lookup: CDR1 SNHLY, CDR2 FYNNEI. The CDR3 totals 16 residues. The CDR3 bases are TGTGCCAGCAGTGACTTTGGGGGTAGTAGCAATCAGCCCCAGCATTTT. Its protein is CASSDFGGSSNQPQHF. Full variable domain (remainder filled in from reference TRBV2 and TRBJ1-5): EPEVTQTPSHQVTQMGQEVILRCVPISNHLYFYWYRQILGQKVEFLVSFYNNEISEKSEIFDDQFSVERPDGSNFTLKIRSTKLEDSAMYFCASSDFGGSSNQPQHFGDGTRLSIL.

This clone came up a few times. DNA of the CDR3: TGTGCCAGCAGCCAAGATGGCGGTGCTGAGCAGTTCTTC. Its protein is CASSQDGGAEQFF. The chain recombines TRBV4-2 with TRBJ2-1; D not certain. Germline V CDR1 and CDR2: LGHNA, YNFKEQ. The CDR3 length is 13 residues. The V end lost 0 bases, the J end lost 9 bases, and 9 bases lay between the germline ends.

The chain uses TRBV29-1 and TRBJ1-1; 10 bases are shared with TRBD1. The CDR3 is 14 residues long. V trimming: 1 base; J trimming: 5 bases; junction bases outside the gene matches: 4. Germline V lookup: CDR1 SQVTM, CDR2 ANQGSEA. CDR3 loop: CSVEGQGAGTEAFF. For the CDR3, the DNA is TGCAGCGTTGAAGGACAGGGGGCTGGTACTGAAGCTTTCTTT.

V is TRBV7-8 and J is TRBJ2-4; D is ambiguous. CDR3 size: 16 residues. V lost 4 bases and J lost 3, with 16 bases in between. Germline V lookup: CDR1 SGHVS, CDR2 FQNEAQ. The CDR3 sequence is CASSYQAVGFKNIQYF. The CDR3 DNA sequence: TGTGCCAGCAGCTACCAGGCCGTGGGGTTCAAAAACATTCAGTACTTC.

The V and J genes are TRBV28 and TRBJ2-2, with no clear D. Trimming shortened V by 10 bases and J by 3 bases, and 12 bases separated the two germline ends. CDR3 length equals 13 residues. CDR1 and CDR2 from the germline V gene are MDHEN and SYDVKM. The CDR3 region is CAILRVYTGELFF. As DNA, the CDR3 is TGTGCCATCCTAAGGGTTTACACCGGGGAGCTGTTTTTT.

The chain is built from TRBV6-6 and TRBJ2-5, with 12 bases matching TRBD2. Trimming took 8 bases from V and 2 from J; bases not matched to a gene: 3. Germline loops: CDR1 MNHNY, CDR2 SVGAGI (reference sequence). The CDR3 sequence is 14 residues long. CDR3 nucleotide sequence: TGTGCCAGCTGCCTAGCGGGAGGGCAAGAGACCCAGTACTTC. Its protein is CASCLAGGQETQYF.

J is TRBJ2-7 and V is TRBV6-1; the match to TRBD1 covers 9 bases. V lost 6 bases and J lost 5; bases outside the gene matches: 5. The CDR3 is 13 residues long. Germline CDR1 MNHNS, CDR2 SASEGT. CDR3 sequence: CASRGQGFNEQYF. The CDR3 coding sequence is TGTGCCAGCAGGGGACAGGGTTTCAACGAGCAGTACTTC.

This chain's CDR3 is CASSLTSRVGTGELFF. CDR3 in DNA: TGCGCCAGCAGCTTAACATCCAGGGTCGGCACCGGGGAGCTGTTTTTT. The chain combines TRBV5-1 with TRBJ2-2, with D possibly being TRBD1 (5 bases). This CDR3 has 16 amino acids. V was clipped by 2 bases and J by 4 bases, with 15 bases between them. Germline V lookup: CDR1 SGHRS, CDR2 YFSETQ.

V usage is TRBV27 and J usage is TRBJ1-1; a weak D match, TRBD1 (6 bases). This CDR3 comprises 18 residues. Trimming removed 2 bases at V and 2 bases at J, with 21 bases between. CDR1 MNHEY and CDR2 SMNVEV come from the germline V gene (reference sequence). The CDR3 loop is CASSLREGGRDRNTEAFF. The DNA for the CDR3 is TGTGCCAGCAGTTTAAGGGAAGGGGGTAGGGATCGAAACACTGAAGCTTTCTTT.